This T cell receptor beta chain was documented in a study of memory CD4+ T cells and cytomegalovirus serostatus (dated by TCRdb to the late 2010s). For the study in its entirety: The cohort included about 33 healthy adults from Belgium, of whom 9 were CMV seropositive and approximately 24 were CMV seronegative. To replicate a published TCR-based CMV serostatus classifier, the researchers sequenced the CD4+ memory TCRbeta repertoires of a Belgian cohort whose cytomegalovirus serostatus was known.

Remarks on this clone: Its antigen remains unidentified. One base away there is no much larger clone; base qualities are not given.

Broader findings and caveats from the paper: Of fewer than 200 previously reported CMV-associated TCRbeta sequences, 67 appeared in the CD4+ memory repertoires, each in one to five individuals. Only CD4+CD45RO+ memory cells were sequenced, in contrast to the original study, which included naive and memory CD4+ and CD8+ populations. The original-framework classifier achieved a median bootstrapped AUC of 0.95 with a 95% CI of 0.76-1.00 on the Belgian cohort. For CMV serostatus prediction, a median bootstrapped AUC of about 0.94 was reached with the original framework, and a median bootstrapped AUC of roughly 0.92 was reached with a US-trained random forest. The results were read as suggesting that the CMV-associated TCR signature is, for the most part, present in the CD4+ memory repertoire.

A FACSAria II was used to sort memory CD4+ T cells, defined as single viable CD3+CD4+CD8-CD45RO+ cells. To determine CMV serostatus, a Roche Elecsys assay was used that detects serum IgG against CMV pp150, pp28, p38 and p52. After thawing, total CD4+ T cells were enriched by positive selection with CD4 magnetic microbeads. Samples originated from another study that specifically interrogated the CD4+ T cell memory repertoire. Following standard operating procedures, peripheral blood mononuclear cells were isolated and cryopreserved, while serum was kept at -80 degrees C. The staining relied on CD3-PerCP (BW264/56), CD4-APC (RPA-T4), CD45RO-PE (UCHT1) and CD8-Pacific Orange (3B5) antibodies, and Sytox blue was used to exclude non-viable cells. Deletion took 5 bases off V and 3 bases off J, with a span of 10 bases between the germline ends. Reading from cysteine to phenylalanine, the CDR3 counts 14 amino acids. The kept DNA is CDR3 alone, 42 bases in frame from the first base. As encoded in the germline V gene, CDR1 is SNHLY while CDR2 is FYNNEI.

Genomic DNA was extracted from sorted cells with the Quick-DNA Microprep Kit. Amplification of TCRbeta DNA was done with the immunoSEQ hsTCRbeta kit, following the protocol from the manufacturer. TCRbeta libraries were sequenced on an Illumina MiSeq instrument. As for the authors' bioinformatics: Following removal of out-of-frame sequences, roughly 2 million distinct TCRbeta sequences were retained, with an average of roughly 70,000 per individual. Each individual was scored according to the count of 164 previously reported CMV-associated TCRbeta sequences and the total productive distinct TCRbeta count. A beta-binomial model was reimplemented in Python, and random forests from scikit-learn, run with default parameters, were trained on data from the US cohort. Classifier performance on the Belgian cohort was summarized as median AUC with percentile confidence intervals calculated over 10,000 bootstrap iterations. TCRdb took this table from immuneACCESS and kept in-frame rearrangements with V and J called. Such tables lack part of the clones; where checked against another copy, unresolved V genes explain under half of the gap, and the rest is unexplained. From that table come the V and J calls and clone size; the DNA was used to work out D and trimming. This sample lists 55,000 or so clones; 83% were detected once. In total, the top ten clones hold 1.5% to 2.5% of the sample.

Sequencing was done on a sample of memory CD4+ T cells from blood. The sequence derives from an adult in good health and CMV-seropositive. The V and J segments used are TRBV2 and TRBJ1-4; there is no confident call for the D gene. The DNA sequence follows: TGTGCCAGCAGTCTGGGGAGGGCTAATGAAAAACTGTTTTTT. Translated, it gives CASSLGRANEKLFF.